This TCR beta chain was recovered during a study of cytomegalovirus exposure and HLA in healthy donors. Study-wide background: According to later analysis, the same platform produced the approximately 120 validation and some 680 first-cohort repertoires.

Germline V gene sequence: CDR1 SGDLS, CDR2 YYNGEE. The CDR3 contains 13 residues. Trimming removed 2 bases at V and 7 bases at J, with 10 bases between. The assay was immunoSEQ multiplex PCR, and TCRdb's table has in-frame clones only and misses some. The data show fewer than 55,000 clones, around nine tenths seen once. The rearrangement links TRBV9 to TRBJ2-1; weak D call: TRBD1 (6 bases). The specimen was PBMCs. This TCR came from a man between 18 and 35 years old in good health and CMV-seronegative. The CDR3 region is CASSVTGLNEQFF. In nucleotides, the CDR3 is TGTGCCAGCAGCGTCACAGGGTTGAATGAGCAGTTCTTC. Full variable domain (outside the CDR3, taken from reference TRBV9 and TRBJ2-1): DSGVTQTPKHLITATGQRVTLRCSPRSGDLSVYWYQQSLDQGLQFLIQYYNGEERAKGNILERFSAQQFPDLHSELNLSSLELGDSALYFCASSVTGLNEQFFGPGTRLTVL.